This TCR beta chain was sequenced during a study of HIV-infected patients and healthy controls. Regarding the study as a whole: A major limitation was that merely sixteen HIV-infected individuals were processed.

Alpha and beta constant-region primers primed reverse transcription of about 500 ng RNA. Separate chain-specific third strand synthesis with multiplexing indices produced the alpha and beta libraries. TCRdb reprocessed the 5' RACE reads with MiXCR, giving one entry per CDR3 protein. The sample gives 15,000 to 20,000 distinct CDR3 sequences, around 9.3% of which show up once; approximately 2.5% is in the top ten. The sample holds many counts of this clonotype. The antigen is unknown. No cell fractionation was done, so the repertoire covers all unsorted peripheral blood T cells. This CDR3 contains 16 residues. Germline loops: CDR1 SGHDT, CDR2 YYEEEE. The V end was cut by 1 base, the J end by 3 bases, with 13 bases between.

The clonotype was recovered from an adult in good health. The rearrangement links TRBV5-6 to TRBJ2-2; D is possibly TRBD2 (5 bases). Source material: blood. Written as DNA, the CDR3 is TGTGCCAGCAGCTTGTATGAGGGAAGGTACACCGGGGAGCTGTTTTTT. This translates into CASSLYEGRYTGELFF.